The rows below give T cell receptor beta chains drawn from one sample of a study of read filtering for tumor transcriptome and immune sequencing. TCRdb re-called the reads with MiXCR, one entry per CDR3 protein. The sample lists about 63,000 distinct CDR3 sequences, roughly 13% seen once, with under 55% in the top ten. The sequenced sample was a population of CD138-negative cells sorted from bone marrow. The receptors here all came from a donor over 35 with multiple myeloma. The CDR3 runs from the conserved cysteine through the conserved F or W. The D gene is left open where the match is weak. Rows give clone size only sometimes, using once, few, many, or a class for an expanded clone.

v_gene: TRBV6-6; abundance: many; d_gene: TRBD1; j_gene: TRBJ1-6; CDR3nt: TGTGCCAGCAGTACACGACAGGGACCTAATTCACCCCTCCACTTT; CDR3aa: CASSTRQGPNSPLHF
v_gene: TRBV5-4; abundance: .; d_gene: TRBD1; j_gene: TRBJ2-5; CDR3nt: TGTGCCAGCAGCTTCCGAACAGGGGGAAGAGAGACCCAGTACTTC; CDR3aa: CASSFRTGGRETQYF
v_gene: TRBV7-9; abundance: many; d_gene: .; j_gene: TRBJ1-1; CDR3nt: TGTGCCAGCAGCTTAGACGAACAGGGTTTGGGTCCAGCTTTCTTT; CDR3aa: CASSLDEQGLGPAFF
v_gene: TRBV25-1; abundance: .; d_gene: .; j_gene: TRBJ2-3; CDR3nt: TGTGCCAGCAGACGGACCACAGATACGCAGTATTTT; CDR3aa: CASRRTTDTQYF
v_gene: TRBV3-1; abundance: many; d_gene: .; j_gene: TRBJ2-7; CDR3nt: TGTGCCAGCAGCCAAGATTTTCTCCTAAGCTCCTACGAGCAGTACTTC; CDR3aa: CASSQDFLLSSYEQYF
v_gene: TRBV29-1; abundance: many; d_gene: TRBD2; j_gene: TRBJ2-5; CDR3nt: TGCAGCGTTGAAATATTTGGCCGGGCCGGGGGGGCCCAGTACTTC; CDR3aa: CSVEIFGRAGGAQYF
v_gene: TRBV12-3/TRBV12-4; abundance: .; d_gene: TRBD1; j_gene: TRBJ1-1; CDR3nt: TGTGCCAGCAGTCCTGGGGACAGGCGGAGCGCTGAAGCTTTCTTT; CDR3aa: CASSPGDRRSAEAFF
v_gene: TRBV10-3; abundance: many; d_gene: TRBD1; j_gene: TRBJ2-3; CDR3nt: TGTGCCATCAGGGACAGGGTCAGCACAGATACGCAGTATTTT; CDR3aa: CAIRDRVSTDTQYF
v_gene: TRBV9; abundance: many; d_gene: .; j_gene: TRBJ2-1; CDR3nt: TGTGCCAGCAGCGTGGGATCGGGGGCTGGCGATGAGCAGTTCTTC; CDR3aa: CASSVGSGAGDEQFF
v_gene: TRBV3-1; abundance: many; d_gene: TRBD2; j_gene: TRBJ2-1; CDR3nt: TGTGCCAGCAGCCAAGATGAACTAGCGCCCGGAGGAAATGAGCAGTTCTTC; CDR3aa: CASSQDELAPGGNEQFF
v_gene: TRBV18; abundance: few; d_gene: .; j_gene: TRBJ2-2; CDR3nt: TGTGCCAGCTCACCACGTTCAGGGCCGAACACCGGGGAGCTGTTTTTT; CDR3aa: CASSPRSGPNTGELFF
v_gene: TRBV28; abundance: many; d_gene: .; j_gene: TRBJ2-1; CDR3nt: TGTGCCAGCAGTCCCGGGGGAGGCCGCAATGAGCAGTTCTTC; CDR3aa: CASSPGGGRNEQFF
v_gene: TRBV5-1; abundance: many; d_gene: TRBD2; j_gene: TRBJ2-2; CDR3nt: TGCGCCAGCAGCCCCGGGCTAGCGGGAGTAATTACCGGGGAGCTGTTTTTT; CDR3aa: CASSPGLAGVITGELFF
v_gene: TRBV19; abundance: few; d_gene: .; j_gene: TRBJ2-3; CDR3nt: TGTGCCAGTAGAGGCGGACCCACAGATACGCAGTATTTT; CDR3aa: CASRGGPTDTQYF
v_gene: TRBV7-9; abundance: many; d_gene: .; j_gene: TRBJ2-7; CDR3nt: TGTGCCAGCAGCTCTTTAGCGGTTTTCGGTGCCTACGAGCAGTACTTC; CDR3aa: CASSSLAVFGAYEQYF
v_gene: TRBV12-3/TRBV12-4; abundance: many; d_gene: .; j_gene: TRBJ2-1; CDR3nt: TGTGCCAGCAGTTTTGCCCCCCCGACTAGAGGGCCTGAGCAGTTCTTC; CDR3aa: CASSFAPPTRGPEQFF
v_gene: TRBV9; abundance: many; d_gene: TRBD2; j_gene: TRBJ2-1; CDR3nt: TGTGCCAGCAGCGTAGAAGCGGGAGAGAGTGAGCAGTTCTTC; CDR3aa: CASSVEAGESEQFF
v_gene: TRBV20-1; abundance: many; d_gene: .; j_gene: TRBJ1-5; CDR3nt: TGCAGTGCTGTCGGGGGCCTCAATCAGCCCCAGCATTTT; CDR3aa: CSAVGGLNQPQHF
v_gene: TRBV28; abundance: .; d_gene: .; j_gene: TRBJ1-4; CDR3nt: TGTGCCAGCAGTTTATCGAGTGGCTCCCCAACTAATGAAAAACTGTTTTTT; CDR3aa: CASSLSSGSPTNEKLFF
v_gene: TRBV7-9; abundance: few; d_gene: .; j_gene: TRBJ2-7; CDR3nt: TGTGCCAGCAGCCACCCCGGGTACGAGCAGTACTTC; CDR3aa: CASSHPGYEQYF
v_gene: TRBV30; abundance: many; d_gene: .; j_gene: TRBJ1-5; CDR3nt: TGTGCCTGCAACGTGGGGGTACAGGGACCTAATCAGCCCCAGCATTTT; CDR3aa: CACNVGVQGPNQPQHF
v_gene: TRBV7-9; abundance: many; d_gene: TRBD1; j_gene: TRBJ1-2; CDR3nt: TGTGCCAGCAGCTTAGCGTGGACAGGAAAAAATGGCTACACCTTC; CDR3aa: CASSLAWTGKNGYTF
v_gene: TRBV20-1; abundance: many; d_gene: TRBD2; j_gene: TRBJ2-1; CDR3nt: TGCAGTGCCCAAGGGACTAGCGGGAGTGCGGGTAATGAGCAGTTCTTC; CDR3aa: CSAQGTSGSAGNEQFF
v_gene: TRBV6-5; abundance: many; d_gene: .; j_gene: TRBJ2-1; CDR3nt: TGTGCCAGCAGTTCTACGGGGAAGGGGCAGTTCTTC; CDR3aa: CASSSTGKGQFF
v_gene: TRBV4-2; abundance: many; d_gene: .; j_gene: TRBJ1-1; CDR3nt: TGTGCCAGCAGCCAAGCCTCGAACACTGAAGCTTTCTTT; CDR3aa: CASSQASNTEAFF
v_gene: TRBV10-3; abundance: many; d_gene: TRBD1; j_gene: TRBJ1-1; CDR3nt: TGTGCCATCCGACAGGGAGGGGACACTGAAGCTTTCTTT; CDR3aa: CAIRQGGDTEAFF
v_gene: TRBV5-4; abundance: few; d_gene: TRBD2; j_gene: TRBJ2-3; CDR3nt: TGTGCCAGCAGCCTCGGACTAGCGGGAGACAAGACAGATACGCAGTATTTT; CDR3aa: CASSLGLAGDKTDTQYF
v_gene: TRBV7-9; abundance: .; d_gene: TRBD1; j_gene: TRBJ2-7; CDR3nt: TGTGCCAGCACGCCTACTCGGACAGGGGGGTCCGAGCAGTACTTC; CDR3aa: CASTPTRTGGSEQYF